The 13 T cell receptor beta chains presented below share a single source sample, sequenced in a study of Graves' ophthalmopathy and Graves' hyperthyroidism. The authors amplified TCR beta CDR3 regions, and they did so from RNA transcripts for repertoire sequencing. An opening RT-PCR round employed HTBI primers and preceded a second-round multiplex PCR. Using its own MiXCR run on the multiplex PCR reads, TCRdb lists one record per CDR3 protein. The sample includes hundreds of thousands of distinct CDR3 sequences, roughly 20% of them seen just once. Sequencing was performed on peripheral blood. The receptors were sampled from a woman between 18 and 30 years old with stable Graves' hyperthyroidism.

The rearrangement links TRBV7-8 to TRBJ2-7; perhaps TRBD2 as D (6 bases). The CDR3 loop spans 12 amino acids. Trimming cost V 4 bases and J 7 bases, with 11 bases left between them. Looked up from germline, CDR1 is SGHVS and CDR2 is FQNEAQ. CDR3 sequence reads: CASSWVGGEQYF. The CDR3 DNA reads as TGTGCCAGCAGCTGGGTGGGAGGAGAGCAGTACTTC.

The sample holds many counts of this clonotype. The chain recombines TRBV4-1 with TRBJ2-7, with D perhaps TRBD2 (6 bases). Germline V gives CDR1 MGHRA, CDR2 YSYEKL. V was clipped by 4 bases and J by 2 bases, with 18 bases between them. This CDR3 has 16 residues. DNA of the CDR3: TGCGCCAGCAGCCCTTGGAGGGGCAATTTGCCCTACGAGCAGTACTTC. Encoded protein: CASSPWRGNLPYEQYF.

This clonotype was observed many times. V and J are TRBV28 and TRBJ1-5; D unclear. CDR3 length: 15 amino acids. Germline V CDR1 and CDR2: MDHEN, SYDVKM. The germline V and J ends were trimmed by 6 bases and 3 bases, with 15 bases remaining between them. CDR3 DNA sequence: TGTGCCAGCAGATTAATTAGAGGAGTCAATCAGCCCCAGCATTTT. It translates to CASRLIRGVNQPQHF.

This clonotype was counted ten times or more. V and J are TRBV12-3 or TRBV12-4 and TRBJ1-6; 9 nucleotides match TRBD1. The CDR3 sequence is 15 residues long. With 6 bases clipped from V and 9 bases from J, the junction kept 9 bases outside the gene matches. This CDR3 reads CASSPGTGSVSPLHF. The CDR3 DNA reads as TGTGCCAGCAGCCCCGGGACAGGGAGTGTTTCACCCCTCCACTTT.

This clonotype was observed a few times. The CDR3 nucleotides are TGTGCCAGCAGCTTAGTGGCCAGCGGAGATACGCAGTATTTT. Translation: CASSLVASGDTQYF. The chain uses TRBV7-2 and TRBJ2-3; perhaps TRBD2 as D (5 bases). Germline V gene sequence: CDR1 SGHTA, CDR2 FQGNSA. Trimming left V 1 base short and J 5 bases short, with 10 bases between. The CDR3 consists of 14 residues.

This clonotype was recorded at least ten times. V and J are TRBV2 and TRBJ1-1; 8 bases match TRBD1. J lost 3 bases, V lost 7 bases, and 4 bases had no gene match. Germline loops: CDR1 SNHLY, CDR2 FYNNEI. The CDR3 spans 13 residues. CDR3 coding DNA: TGTGCCAGCACCACGGACAGGGACACTGAAGCTTTCTTT. Translated, it gives CASTTDRDTEAFF. The full variable domain, in which reference TRBV2 and TRBJ1-1 provide the parts outside the CDR3, is EPEVTQTPSHQVTQMGQEVILRCVPISNHLYFYWYRQILGQKVEFLVSFYNNEISEKSEIFDDQFSVERPDGSNFTLKIRSTKLEDSAMYFCASTTDRDTEAFFGQGTRLTVV.

This clonotype was found many times. V gene TRBV24-1 combines with J gene TRBJ1-1; D is unresolved. V gave up 8 bases and J gave up 6 bases, with 15 bases separating them. The CDR3 loop spans 13 amino acids. The germline CDR1 and CDR2 sequences are KGHDR and SFDVKD. The CDR3 DNA reads as TGTGCCACCAAAGCCGCGATAGGCGCTGAAGCTTTCTTT. Protein sequence: CATKAAIGAEAFF.

A remark on this clonotype: At one boundary the junction diverges from the germline segment, which might be a read error. J is TRBJ2-5 and V is TRBV6-1, with D possibly matching TRBD1 (6 bases). This CDR3 region has 15 residues. The germline gives CDR1 MNHNS, CDR2 SASEGT. CDR3 protein: CASSEQTGNQGTQYF. The CDR3, as DNA: TGTGCCAGCAGTGAACAGACAGGAAACCAAGGGACCCAGTACTTC.

This clonotype came up many times. A read error may explain this, as a much larger clone is one base away. The chain couples TRBV7-8 to TRBJ2-7; tentative D call: TRBD2 (6 bases). The CDR3 consists of 12 residues. Per germline, CDR1 SGHVS and CDR2 FQNEAQ. V lost 4 bases and J 3 bases, leaving 7 bases between the germline ends. CDR3: CASSWGLYEQYF. In nucleotides, the CDR3 is TGTGCCAGCAGCTGGGGACTCTACGAGCAGTACTTC.

This clonotype occurred many times. J is TRBJ2-7 and V is TRBV3-1; 8 nucleotides line up with TRBD1. Germline V lookup: CDR1 LGHDT, CDR2 YNNKEL (reference sequence). The CDR3 loop spans 15 amino acids. The V segment lost 2 bases and the J segment 7 bases; nucleotides outside the gene matches: 10. The CDR3 DNA is TGTGCCAGCAGCCAATGGCGGGACAGGATTGAGGAGCAGTACTTC. Amino acids: CASSQWRDRIEEQYF.

This clonotype was counted many times. V and J are TRBV24-1 and TRBJ2-7; 7 nucleotides line up with TRBD2. V trimming: 2 bases; J trimming: 3 bases; junction bases outside the gene matches: 3. The CDR3 runs 14 residues. CDR1 is KGHDR, CDR2 SFDVKD, per germline. The CDR3 is CATSDSASGYEQYF. CDR3 in DNA: TGTGCCACCAGTGATTCAGCTAGCGGCTACGAGCAGTACTTC.

This clonotype was detected ten times or more. The gene calls are TRBV19 and TRBJ2-7; D is possibly TRBD2 (5 bases). V was cut by 0 bases and J by 3 bases, with 9 bases left in between. Germline V gene sequence: CDR1 LNHDA, CDR2 SQIVND (reference sequence). The CDR3 extends over 14 amino acids. This chain's CDR3 is CASSIEPSGYEQYF. In DNA form, the CDR3 reads TGTGCCAGTAGTATAGAACCCAGCGGCTACGAGCAGTACTTC.

This clonotype was counted at least ten times. The genes are TRBV5-1 and TRBJ2-6; 7 bases map to TRBD1. The V gene's germline CDR1 is SGHRS and CDR2 YFSETQ. V was clipped by 4 bases and J by 0 bases; unmatched bases: 4. The CDR3 has 16 residues. CDR3 in amino acids: CASSLRQGSGANVLTF. Written as DNA, the CDR3 is TGCGCCAGCAGCCTGAGACAGGGCTCTGGGGCCAACGTCCTGACTTTC.